What follows are 15 T cell receptor beta chains derived from one specimen sequenced in a study of cytomegalovirus exposure and HLA in healthy donors. Vbeta (60) and Jbeta (13) primers were used in the PCR. The table came from immunoSEQ multiplex PCR; TCRdb's copy has only in-frame clones and leaves some out. The table shows approximately 56,000 clones, with 72% occurring only once. Sequencing used PBMCs. Receptors originate from a woman between 50 and 59 years old in good health and CMV-seropositive.

This clone has only a few counts. This chain connects TRBV5-1 to TRBJ2-1, with TRBD2 matching 8 bases. The CDR3 totals 15 residues. CDR1 is SGHRS and CDR2 is YFSETQ in the germline V gene. The V segment lost 0 bases and the J segment 1 base; nucleotides outside the gene matches: 0. The CDR3 DNA sequence: TGCGCCAGCAGCTTGGGCGGGAGGTCCTACAATGAGCAGTTCTTC. Its protein product is CASSLGGRSYNEQFF.

This clone was counted only a few times. The chain links TRBV19 to TRBJ1-2; D is possibly TRBD1 (6 bases). Germline V lookup: CDR1 LNHDA, CDR2 SQIVND (reference sequence). The CDR3 covers 13 residues. V was shortened by 8 bases and J by 4 bases, with 14 bases between the two germline ends. CDR3: CASHAGGGYGYTF. The CDR3 DNA follows: TGTGCCAGTCACGCGGGGGGCGGCTATGGCTACACCTTC.

The rearrangement uses TRBV28 and TRBJ2-7, with D perhaps matching TRBD2 (7 bases). In germline, CDR1 is MDHEN, CDR2 SYDVKM. Deletions cut 8 bases from V and 4 bases from J, with 18 bases between. The CDR3 totals 14 residues. The DNA for the CDR3 is TGTGCCAGCCTCCAAGGGGGGGCTCAGTACGAGCAGTACTTC. Protein: CASLQGGAQYEQYF.

CDR3 region: CASSPLGQGNYGYTF. CDR3 nucleotide sequence: TGTGCCAGCAGCCCACTAGGACAGGGAAACTATGGCTACACCTTC. This chain joins TRBV5-6 and TRBJ1-2; 8 bases map to TRBD1. The germline V gene has CDR1 SGHDT and CDR2 YYEEEE. The CDR3 contains 15 residues. V lost 4 bases and J lost 2; bases outside the gene matches: 7.

The rearrangement uses TRBV27 and TRBJ2-7; 7 nucleotides align to TRBD2. Germline CDR1 is MNHEY and CDR2 is SMNVEV (reference sequence). After removal of 9 bases from V and 4 bases from J, the junction contained 12 bases not matched to a gene. The CDR3 has 14 amino acids. CDR3 protein: CASRGGGPNYEQYF. The DNA of the CDR3 is TGTGCCAGTCGTGGGGGAGGGCCTAATTACGAGCAGTACTTC.

This clone appeared once. The chain employs TRBV28 and TRBJ1-2, with 11 bases identical to TRBD1. The CDR3 has 15 amino acids. CDR1 and CDR2 (germline): MDHEN, SYDVKM. J was trimmed by 6 bases and V by 6 bases; bases with no gene match: 9. The CDR3 coding sequence is TGTGCCAGCAGCTGGGGACAGGGGGGTCGGGATGGCTACACCTTC. Translated: CASSWGQGGRDGYTF.

The chain has TRBV5-1 and TRBJ1-1, with 7 bases that match TRBD1. V lost 1 base, J lost 0 bases, and 0 bases stayed unmatched. The CDR3 spans 14 residues. Germline V lookup: CDR1 SGHRS, CDR2 YFSETQ. The CDR3 bases are TGCGCCAGCAGCTTGACAGGGGTGAACACTGAAGCTTTCTTT. It yields the protein CASSLTGVNTEAFF.

J is TRBJ1-3 and V is TRBV9; D gene unclear. The CDR3 extends over 15 amino acids. V was clipped by 3 bases and J by 6 bases, with 16 bases between them. Germline V gene sequence: CDR1 SGDLS, CDR2 YYNGEE. Here the CDR3 reads CASSGRSRGENTIYF. CDR3 bases: TGTGCCAGCAGCGGCCGCTCCCGGGGAGAAAACACCATATATTTT.

This sequence joins TRBV11-2 and TRBJ2-2; 7 bases agree with TRBD1. The junction had 6 bases not matched to a gene; V was cut back by 0 bases and J by 5 bases. The CDR3 spans 16 residues. Germline values: CDR1 SGHAT, CDR2 FQNNGV. CDR3 residues: CASSLEGGAVTGELFF. CDR3 sequence (DNA): TGTGCCAGCAGCTTAGAAGGGGGCGCGGTAACCGGGGAGCTGTTTTTT.

This clone was seen just once. This chain connects TRBV4-1 to TRBJ1-2, with TRBD1 as a possible D gene (6 bases). Germline-derived CDR1 and CDR2 are MGHRA and YSYEKL. The CDR3 covers 14 residues. V was pared by 0 bases and J by 3 bases, with 8 bases between. The CDR3 loop is CASSQDSGDYGYTF. In nucleotides, the CDR3 is TGCGCCAGCAGCCAAGATTCAGGGGACTATGGCTACACCTTC.

This rearrangement joins TRBV18 to TRBJ2-7; D is undetermined. The CDR3 covers 15 residues. Between the trimmed V and J ends, which lost 5 bases and 2 bases, there was a span of 16 bases. The V gene's germline CDR1 is KGHSH and CDR2 LQKENI. CDR3 sequence reads: CASSYTVPSPYEQYF. CDR3 nucleotide sequence: TGTGCCAGCTCATACACAGTACCGAGTCCCTACGAGCAGTACTTC.

This rearrangement joins TRBV28 to TRBJ2-1, with 13 nucleotides matching TRBD2. The length of the CDR3 is 15 residues. The V gene end was trimmed by 8 bases and the J gene end by 7 bases; junction bases not matched to a gene: 8. The germline V gene has CDR1 MDHEN and CDR2 SYDVKM. The CDR3 region is CASSTGTSGINEQFF. The CDR3 DNA reads TGTGCCAGCTCCACGGGGACTAGCGGGATAAATGAGCAGTTCTTC.

This rearrangement joins TRBV9 to TRBJ1-6; D unclear. CDR3 size: 16 residues. Germline lookup yields CDR1 SGDLS and CDR2 YYNGEE. Trimming removed 0 bases from V and 1 base from J, with 8 bases in between. The CDR3 DNA follows: TGTGCCAGCAGCGTAGCTGAGGTGTCCTATAATTCACCCCTCCACTTT. Its protein is CASSVAEVSYNSPLHF.

The V call is TRBV28, the J call TRBJ2-5; the match to TRBD1 covers 9 bases. The CDR3 is made up of 15 amino acids. The ends lost 4 bases at V and 6 bases at J; junction bases unmatched: 9. CDR1 MDHEN and CDR2 SYDVKM come from the germline V gene. The CDR3 DNA follows: TGTGCCAGCAGTTCCCCGACAGGGGGTGAAAAGACCCAGTACTTC. Protein: CASSSPTGGEKTQYF.

The chain links TRBV11-1 to TRBJ2-7, with TRBD1 matching over 7 bases. Trimming at V came to 2 bases and at J to 1 base, leaving 5 bases not matched to a gene. This CDR3 is 15 amino acids long. The germline V gene encodes CDR1 SGHAT and CDR2 FQDESV (reference sequence). CDR3 DNA: TGTGCCAGCAGCTTAAGGCCACAGGGGTCCTACGAGCAGTACTTC. It yields the protein CASSLRPQGSYEQYF.